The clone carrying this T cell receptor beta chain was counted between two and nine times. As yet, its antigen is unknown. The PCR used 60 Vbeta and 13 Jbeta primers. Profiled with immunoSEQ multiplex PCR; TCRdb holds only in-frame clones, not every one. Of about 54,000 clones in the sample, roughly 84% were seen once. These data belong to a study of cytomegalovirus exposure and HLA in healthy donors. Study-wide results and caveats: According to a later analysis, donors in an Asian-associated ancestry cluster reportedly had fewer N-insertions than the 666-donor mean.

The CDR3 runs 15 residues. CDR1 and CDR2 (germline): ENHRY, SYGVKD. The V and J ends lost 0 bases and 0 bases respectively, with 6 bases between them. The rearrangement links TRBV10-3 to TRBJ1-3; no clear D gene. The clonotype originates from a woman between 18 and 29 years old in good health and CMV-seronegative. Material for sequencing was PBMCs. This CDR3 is CAISESSYSGNTIYF. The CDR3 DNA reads TGTGCCATCAGTGAGTCGAGTTACTCTGGAAACACCATATATTTT.